The source of this TCR beta chain is a study of T cells expressing NK-cell markers. Study-level background: Sorted CD3+CD56+NKG2C+, CD3+CD56+NKG2C- and CD3+CD56-NKG2C+ T cells supplied TCR beta repertoires.

With the 5' RACE reads reprocessed, TCRdb shows one record per CDR3 protein and no DNA. This repertoire includes roughly 420,000 distinct CDR3 sequences. This CDR3 has 16 residues. CDR1 SQVTM and CDR2 ANQGSEA come from the germline V gene. The sequence came from a woman between 18 and 75 years old in good health. This chain joins TRBV29-1 and TRBJ2-1; checking the TCRdb D call of TRBD2 is not possible without DNA. Sequenced sample: blood T cells: a sorted CD56 or NKG2C T cell subset, CD4+ or CD8+ T cells, or bulk PBMC T cells (not recorded which). The CDR3 loop reads CSVRGVLAASYNEQFF.